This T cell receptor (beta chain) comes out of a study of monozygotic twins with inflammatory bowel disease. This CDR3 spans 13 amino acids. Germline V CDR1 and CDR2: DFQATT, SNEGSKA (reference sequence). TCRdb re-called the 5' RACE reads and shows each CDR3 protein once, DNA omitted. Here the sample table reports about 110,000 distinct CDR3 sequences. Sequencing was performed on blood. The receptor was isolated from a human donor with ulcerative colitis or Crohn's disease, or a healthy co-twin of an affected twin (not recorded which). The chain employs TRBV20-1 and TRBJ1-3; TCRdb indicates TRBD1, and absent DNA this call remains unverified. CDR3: CSAREGGSDTIYF.